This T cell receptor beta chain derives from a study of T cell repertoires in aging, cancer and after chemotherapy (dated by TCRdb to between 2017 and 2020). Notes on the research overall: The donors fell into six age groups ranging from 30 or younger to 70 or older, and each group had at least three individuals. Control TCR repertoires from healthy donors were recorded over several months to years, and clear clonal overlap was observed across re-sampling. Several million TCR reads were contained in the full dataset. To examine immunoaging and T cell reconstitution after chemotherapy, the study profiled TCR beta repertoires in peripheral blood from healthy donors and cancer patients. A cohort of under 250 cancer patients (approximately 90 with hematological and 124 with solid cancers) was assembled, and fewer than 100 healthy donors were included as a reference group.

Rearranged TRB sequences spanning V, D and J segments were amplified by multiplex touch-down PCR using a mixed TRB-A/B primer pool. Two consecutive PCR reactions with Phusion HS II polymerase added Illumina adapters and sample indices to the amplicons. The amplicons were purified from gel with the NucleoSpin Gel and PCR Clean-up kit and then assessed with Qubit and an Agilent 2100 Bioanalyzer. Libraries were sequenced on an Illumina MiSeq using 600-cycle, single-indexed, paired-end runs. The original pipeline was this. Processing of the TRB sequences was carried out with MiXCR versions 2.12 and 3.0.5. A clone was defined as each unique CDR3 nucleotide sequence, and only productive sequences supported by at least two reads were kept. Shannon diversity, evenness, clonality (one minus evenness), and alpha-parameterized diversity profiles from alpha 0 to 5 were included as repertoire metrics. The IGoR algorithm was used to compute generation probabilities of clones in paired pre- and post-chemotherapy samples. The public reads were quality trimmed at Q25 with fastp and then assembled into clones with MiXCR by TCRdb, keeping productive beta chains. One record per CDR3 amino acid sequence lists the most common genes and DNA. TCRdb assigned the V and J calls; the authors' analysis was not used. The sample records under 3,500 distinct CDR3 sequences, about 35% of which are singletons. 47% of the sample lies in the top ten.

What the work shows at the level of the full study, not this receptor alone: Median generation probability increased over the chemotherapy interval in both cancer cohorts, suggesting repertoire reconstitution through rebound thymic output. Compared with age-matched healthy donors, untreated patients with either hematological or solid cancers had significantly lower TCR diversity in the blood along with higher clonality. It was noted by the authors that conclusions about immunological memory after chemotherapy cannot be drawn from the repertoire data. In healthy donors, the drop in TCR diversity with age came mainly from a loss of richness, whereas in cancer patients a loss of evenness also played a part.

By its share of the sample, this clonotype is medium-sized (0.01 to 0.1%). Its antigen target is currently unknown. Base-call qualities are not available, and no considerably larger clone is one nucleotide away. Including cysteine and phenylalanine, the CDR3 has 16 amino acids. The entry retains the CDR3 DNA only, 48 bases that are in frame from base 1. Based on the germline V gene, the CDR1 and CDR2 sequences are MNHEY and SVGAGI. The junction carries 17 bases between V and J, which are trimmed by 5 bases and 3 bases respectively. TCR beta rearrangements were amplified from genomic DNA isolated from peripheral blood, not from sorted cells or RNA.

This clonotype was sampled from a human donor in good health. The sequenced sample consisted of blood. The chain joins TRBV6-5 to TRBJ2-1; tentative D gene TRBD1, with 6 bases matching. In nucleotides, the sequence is TGTGCCAGCAGTGGCTCACAGACAGGCCTCTACAATGAGCAGTTCTTC. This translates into CASSGSQTGLYNEQFF.